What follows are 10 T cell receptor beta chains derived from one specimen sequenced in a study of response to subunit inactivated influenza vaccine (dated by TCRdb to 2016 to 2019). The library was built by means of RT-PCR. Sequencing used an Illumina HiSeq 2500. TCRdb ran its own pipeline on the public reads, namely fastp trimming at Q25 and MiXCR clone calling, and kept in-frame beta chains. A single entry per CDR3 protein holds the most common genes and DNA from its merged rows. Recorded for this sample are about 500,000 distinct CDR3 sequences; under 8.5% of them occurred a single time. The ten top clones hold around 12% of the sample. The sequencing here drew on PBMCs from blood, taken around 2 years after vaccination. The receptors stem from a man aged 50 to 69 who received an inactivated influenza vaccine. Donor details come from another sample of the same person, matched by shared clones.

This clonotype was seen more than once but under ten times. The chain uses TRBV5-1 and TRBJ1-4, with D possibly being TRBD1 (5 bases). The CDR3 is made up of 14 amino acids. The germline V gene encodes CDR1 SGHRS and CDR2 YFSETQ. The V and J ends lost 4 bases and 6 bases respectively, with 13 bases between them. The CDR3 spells CASSPAGGDEKLFF. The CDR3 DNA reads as TGCGCCAGCAGCCCGGCGGGGGGAGATGAAAAACTGTTTTTT.

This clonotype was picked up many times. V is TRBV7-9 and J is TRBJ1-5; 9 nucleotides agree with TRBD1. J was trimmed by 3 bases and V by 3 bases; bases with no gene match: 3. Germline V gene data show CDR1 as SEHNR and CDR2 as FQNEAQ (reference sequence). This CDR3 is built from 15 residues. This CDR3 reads CASSFGTGLNQPQHF. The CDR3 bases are TGTGCCAGCAGCTTCGGGACAGGGCTCAATCAGCCCCAGCATTTT.

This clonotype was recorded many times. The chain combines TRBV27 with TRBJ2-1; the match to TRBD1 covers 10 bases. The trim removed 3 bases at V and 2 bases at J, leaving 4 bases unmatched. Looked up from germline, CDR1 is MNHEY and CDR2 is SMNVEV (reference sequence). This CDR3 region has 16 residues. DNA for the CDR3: TGTGCCAGCAGTTTTGCGACAGGGGGCCCCTACAATGAGCAGTTCTTC. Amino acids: CASSFATGGPYNEQFF.

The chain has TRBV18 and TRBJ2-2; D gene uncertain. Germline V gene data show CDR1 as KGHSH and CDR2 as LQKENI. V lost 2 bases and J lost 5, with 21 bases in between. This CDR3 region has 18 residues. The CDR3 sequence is CASSPGMRLSKGTGELFF. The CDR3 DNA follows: TGTGCCAGCTCACCAGGAATGAGACTGTCGAAGGGTACCGGGGAGCTGTTTTTT.

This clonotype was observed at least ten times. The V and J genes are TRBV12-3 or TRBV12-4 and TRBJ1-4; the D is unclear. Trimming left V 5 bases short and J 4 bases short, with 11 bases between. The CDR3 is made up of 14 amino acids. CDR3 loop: CASSTTVFNEKLFF. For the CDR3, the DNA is TGTGCCAGCAGTACCACGGTGTTTAATGAAAAACTGTTTTTT.

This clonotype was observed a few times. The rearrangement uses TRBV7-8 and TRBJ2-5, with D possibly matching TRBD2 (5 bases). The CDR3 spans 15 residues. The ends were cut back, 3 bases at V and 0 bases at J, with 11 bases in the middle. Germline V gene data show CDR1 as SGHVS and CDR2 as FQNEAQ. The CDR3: CASSFGEGYQETQYF. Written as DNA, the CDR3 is TGTGCCAGCAGCTTTGGAGAGGGTTACCAAGAGACCCAGTACTTC.

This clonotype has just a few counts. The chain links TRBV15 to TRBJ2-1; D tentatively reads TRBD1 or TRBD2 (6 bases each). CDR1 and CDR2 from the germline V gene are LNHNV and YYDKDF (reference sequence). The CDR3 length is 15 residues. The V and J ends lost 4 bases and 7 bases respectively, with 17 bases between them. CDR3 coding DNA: TGTGCCACCAGCACCAGGTGGGGGGCGCAAAATGAGCAGTTCTTC. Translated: CATSTRWGAQNEQFF.

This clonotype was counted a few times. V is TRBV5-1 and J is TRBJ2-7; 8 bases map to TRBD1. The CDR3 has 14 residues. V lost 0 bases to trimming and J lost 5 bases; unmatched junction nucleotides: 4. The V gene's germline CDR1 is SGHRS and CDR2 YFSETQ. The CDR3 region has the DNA TGCGCCAGCAGCTTGGGACAGGGGTGGAACGAGCAGTACTTC. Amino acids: CASSLGQGWNEQYF.

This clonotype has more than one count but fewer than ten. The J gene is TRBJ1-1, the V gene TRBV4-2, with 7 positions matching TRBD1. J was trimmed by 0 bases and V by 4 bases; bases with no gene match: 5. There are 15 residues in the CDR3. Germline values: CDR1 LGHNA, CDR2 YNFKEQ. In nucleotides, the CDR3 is TGTGCCAGCAGCCGGACAGGAGACATGAACACTGAAGCTTTCTTT. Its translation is CASSRTGDMNTEAFF.

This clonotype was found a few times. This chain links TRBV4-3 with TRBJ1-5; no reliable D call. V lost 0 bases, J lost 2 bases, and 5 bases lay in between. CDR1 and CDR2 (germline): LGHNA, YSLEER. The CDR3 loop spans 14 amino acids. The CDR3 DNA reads TGCGCCAGCAGCCAAGATGCAGGCAATCAGCCCCAGCATTTT. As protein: CASSQDAGNQPQHF.